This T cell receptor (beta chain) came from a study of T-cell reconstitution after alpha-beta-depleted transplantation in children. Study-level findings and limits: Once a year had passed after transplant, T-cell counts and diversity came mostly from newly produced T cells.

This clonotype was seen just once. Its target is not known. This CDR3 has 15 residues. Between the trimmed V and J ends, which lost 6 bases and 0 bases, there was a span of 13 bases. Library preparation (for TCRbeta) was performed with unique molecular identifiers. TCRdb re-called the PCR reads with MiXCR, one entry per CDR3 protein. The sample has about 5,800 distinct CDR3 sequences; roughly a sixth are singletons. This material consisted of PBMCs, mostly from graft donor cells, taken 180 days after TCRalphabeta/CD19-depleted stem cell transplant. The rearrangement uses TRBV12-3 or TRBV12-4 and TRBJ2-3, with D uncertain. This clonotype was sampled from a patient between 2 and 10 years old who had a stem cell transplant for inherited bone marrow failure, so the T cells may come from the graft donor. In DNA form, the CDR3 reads TGTGCCAGCAGCCCGACCTCCCCTAGCACAGATACGCAGTATTTT. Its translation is CASSPTSPSTDTQYF.